What follows is one T cell receptor beta chain and its context. Its antigen is as yet unknown. This sample was taken from a study of T cells in tuberculosis. About the study: IGRA-negative adolescents, IGRA-positive adolescents with latent tuberculosis and adults with active tuberculosis formed this South African cohort. Overall study results and limits: The TCR-beta difference was not significant; alpha differences partly reflected length.

This CDR3 region has 14 residues. V lost 6 bases and J lost 1, with 11 bases in between. Germline V gives CDR1 SEHNR, CDR2 FQNEAQ (reference sequence). The assay was immunoSEQ multiplex PCR, and TCRdb's table has in-frame clones only and misses some. Of approximately 30,000 clones listed, 80% to 95% were seen once; the top ten hold 2.2%. Sequences were obtained from PBMCs. The V and J genes are TRBV7-9 and TRBJ2-3, with D unclear. This TCR was recovered from a donor between 5 and 29 years old with latent tuberculosis or without tuberculosis infection. CDR3 coding DNA: TGTGCCAGCAGTCCCCCCACAGGCACAGATACGCAGTATTTT. As protein: CASSPPTGTDTQYF.